This entry lists 15 T cell receptor beta chains sequenced from one sample in a study of blood T cell repertoires in COVID-19. The method was immunoSEQ multiplex PCR; TCRdb's version includes in-frame clones alone and lacks a portion of them. The sample records around 180,000 clones, less than 85% being singletons. The source material was PBMCs or T cells enriched from blood (not recorded which). The receptors derive from a man in his forties or fifties who had recovered from COVID-19.

This rearrangement joins TRBV2 to TRBJ2-3; 7 positions agree with TRBD2. Germline V gene lookup returns CDR1 SNHLY and CDR2 FYNNEI. After removal of 5 bases from V and 3 bases from J, the junction contained 8 bases not matched to a gene. This CDR3 has 15 residues. CDR3: CASSRSGAMTDTQYF. The CDR3 nucleotides are TGTGCCAGCAGTAGGAGCGGGGCGATGACAGATACGCAGTATTTT.

The chain has TRBV2 and TRBJ2-3, with D tentatively TRBD2 (6 bases). The CDR3 has 16 residues. V lost 4 bases and J lost 0, with 14 bases in between. Germline CDR1 reads SNHLY; CDR2 reads FYNNEI. Here the CDR3 reads CASSGLAGSSTDTQYF. CDR3 sequence (DNA): TGTGCCAGCAGTGGACTGGCGGGATCTAGCACAGATACGCAGTATTTT.

The chain carries TRBV4-2 and TRBJ2-1; 16 bases fit TRBD2. Germline values: CDR1 LGHNA, CDR2 YNFKEQ. This CDR3 is 17 amino acids long. With 1 base clipped from V and 8 bases from J, the junction kept 5 bases outside the gene matches. The CDR3 reads CASSQGTGTSGGDEQFF. CDR3 in DNA: TGTGCCAGCAGCCAAGGCACTGGGACTAGCGGGGGGGATGAGCAGTTCTTC.

The chain is built from TRBV4-3 and TRBJ2-5; maybe TRBD1 (5 bases). V lost 0 bases and J lost 5, with 7 bases in between. The CDR3 has 13 amino acids. CDR1 is LGHNA, CDR2 YSLEER, per germline. The CDR3, as DNA: TGCGCCAGCAGCCAAGATTGGGGCGAGACCCAGTACTTC. Translation: CASSQDWGETQYF.

The chain recombines TRBV6-5 with TRBJ2-2; 8 nucleotides agree with TRBD2. V shed 6 bases and J 7 bases; nucleotides not matched to a gene: 7. Germline CDR1 MNHEY, CDR2 SVGAGI. The CDR3 runs to 14 residues. The CDR3, as DNA: TGTGCCAGCAGCGAGCGGGGGAGCGGCGGGGAGCTGTTTTTT. This encodes CASSERGSGGELFF.

The V gene is TRBV7-6, the J gene TRBJ2-2; 9 bases align to TRBD1. Germline CDR1 SGHVS, CDR2 FNYEAQ. The V gene end was trimmed by 5 bases and the J gene end by 7 bases; junction bases not matched to a gene: 5. The CDR3 sequence is 14 residues long. In DNA, the CDR3 is TGTGCCAGCAGCCTCGGGACAGGGATCGGGGAGCTGTTTTTT. Protein product: CASSLGTGIGELFF.

The gene calls are TRBV5-1 and TRBJ1-2, with unresolved D. The CDR3 spans 14 residues. The V gene's germline CDR1 is SGHRS and CDR2 YFSETQ. Trimming took off 4 bases at V and 0 bases at J, with 10 bases between the two ends. CDR3 sequence: CASSDIGANYGYTF. The DNA for the CDR3 is TGCGCCAGCAGCGATATCGGAGCTAACTATGGCTACACCTTC.

This chain connects TRBV4-1 to TRBJ2-3, with 8 bases matching TRBD2. CDR1 and CDR2 (germline): MGHRA, YSYEKL. V gave up 1 base and J gave up 2 bases; unmatched junction bases: 8. CDR3 length equals 17 residues. The CDR3 spells CASSQAFAGGDTDTQYF. The CDR3 DNA sequence: TGCGCCAGCAGCCAAGCGTTCGCGGGGGGAGACACAGATACGCAGTATTTT.

This clone was observed once. The chain's CDR3 is CASSQERTSGVTDTQYF. Written as DNA, the CDR3 is TGTGCCAGCAGCCAAGAGAGGACTAGCGGGGTTACAGATACGCAGTATTTT. The chain couples TRBV4-2 to TRBJ2-3, with 12 positions matching TRBD2. The CDR3 has 17 amino acids. Trimming at V came to 0 bases and at J to 3 bases, leaving 4 bases not matched to a gene. Germline CDR1 LGHNA, CDR2 YNFKEQ.

The chain recombines TRBV5-4 with TRBJ2-1, with 13 bases matching TRBD2. Germline trimming cut 3 bases from V and 2 bases from J; bases unmatched to any gene: 8. CDR1 and CDR2 from the germline V gene are SGHNT and YYREEE (reference sequence). This CDR3 spans 18 amino acids. For the CDR3, the DNA is TGTGCCAGCAGCTGGAGGACTAGCGGGGGAGTAACCTACAATGAGCAGTTCTTC. It specifies CASSWRTSGGVTYNEQFF.

The CDR3 loop is CASSPDRSGLGGQYF. The CDR3, as DNA: TGTGCCAGCTCACCGGACAGGTCTGGCCTGGGGGGGCAGTACTTC. V is TRBV18 and J is TRBJ2-7; a possible D gene is TRBD1 (7 bases). The CDR3 is 15 residues long. V was shortened by 3 bases and J by 9 bases, with 21 bases between the two germline ends. From germline, CDR1 is KGHSH and CDR2 LQKENI.

The chain uses TRBV5-6 and TRBJ2-5; D may be TRBD2 (7 bases). The CDR3 is made up of 16 amino acids. The germline V gene encodes CDR1 SGHDT and CDR2 YYEEEE. Trimming removed 4 bases at V and 4 bases at J, with 20 bases between. The CDR3 sequence: CASSPPGGGWGETQYF. The CDR3 region has the DNA TGTGCCAGCAGCCCACCGGGCGGGGGCTGGGGAGAGACCCAGTACTTC.

This chain connects TRBV20-1 to TRBJ2-7, with 8 positions matching TRBD1. The trim removed 3 bases at V and 3 bases at J, leaving 7 bases unmatched. The CDR3 contains 14 residues. From germline, CDR1 is DFQATT and CDR2 SNEGSKA (reference sequence). In DNA form, the CDR3 reads TGCAGTGCTAGTGGGACAGGAAGGGTCTACGAGCAGTACTTC. It translates to CSASGTGRVYEQYF.

This chain links TRBV7-8 with TRBJ1-5; 8 nucleotides match TRBD1. V lost 3 bases and J lost 5; bases outside the gene matches: 6. This CDR3 spans 15 amino acids. Germline CDR1 reads SGHVS; CDR2 reads FQNEAQ. CDR3 sequence (DNA): TGTGCCAGCAGCTTGTTGGACAGGGATTATCAGCCCCAGCATTTT. Protein sequence: CASSLLDRDYQPQHF.

This chain connects TRBV11-2 to TRBJ2-3, with 14 bases identical to TRBD2. Germline CDR1 is SGHAT and CDR2 is FQNNGV. This CDR3 region has 17 residues. Trimming removed 5 bases from V and 8 bases from J; junction bases left unmatched: 12. CDR3 amino acids: CASSPFGLAGGGGTQYF. The CDR3 region has the DNA TGTGCCAGCAGCCCTTTTGGACTAGCGGGGGGCGGTGGTACGCAGTATTTT.